The 19 T cell receptor beta chains below come from one sample, sequenced in a study of T-cell memory formation after mild COVID-19. Each CDR3 protein is one row after TCRdb ran MiXCR on the 5' RACE reads. The sample consists of about 290,000 distinct CDR3 sequences, less than 20% of them appearing once. Input material: PBMCs or a T cell subset sorted from them (not recorded which). Receptor source: a man younger than 35 who had mild COVID-19 (a few samples of this study predate the infection). Cell type and time point are not known.

The chain is built from TRBV7-9 and TRBJ1-1, with D perhaps matching TRBD1 (5 bases). The V end lost 6 bases, the J end lost 1 base, and 15 bases lay between the germline ends. Germline lookup yields CDR1 SEHNR and CDR2 FQNEAQ (reference sequence). The CDR3 runs to 15 residues. The CDR3 nucleotides are TGTGCCAGCAGACAGACAGAGAGCCCGAACACTGAAGCTTTCTTT. Its translation is CASRQTESPNTEAFF.

There are a few counts of this clonotype. The V and J genes are TRBV20-1 and TRBJ1-4, with TRBD1 as a possible D gene (6 bases). V lost 7 bases and J 8 bases, leaving 11 bases between the germline ends. The CDR3 has 11 amino acids. CDR1 is DFQATT and CDR2 is SNEGSKA in the germline V gene (reference sequence). CDR3 in amino acids: CSVQGYEKLFF. CDR3 in DNA: TGCAGTGTTCAGGGGTACGAAAAACTGTTTTTT.

As to this clonotype: A single base separates this from a much larger clone, so it may be a read error. The chain couples TRBV5-4 to TRBJ1-1; no reliable D call. Deletions cut 1 base from V and 3 bases from J, with 4 bases between. This CDR3 region has 12 residues. Germline CDR1 and CDR2: SGHNT and YYREEE (reference sequence). The CDR3 protein is CASSLMDTEAFF. CDR3 sequence (DNA): TGTGCCAGCAGCTTGATGGACACTGAAGCTTTCTTT. Based on the CDR3 plus reference TRBV5-4 and TRBJ1-1, the full variable domain is ETGVTQSPTHLIKTRGQQVTLRCSSQSGHNTVSWYQQALGQGPQFIFQYYREEENGRGNFPPRFSGLQFPNYSSELNVNALELDDSALYLCASSLMDTEAFFGQGTRLTVV.

This clonotype was picked up a small number of times. This rearrangement joins TRBV4-2 to TRBJ1-1; 7 bases map to TRBD1. Trimming cost V 0 bases and J 3 bases; bases outside gene matches: 7. Germline CDR1 LGHNA, CDR2 YNFKEQ. The CDR3 extends over 16 amino acids. The DNA for the CDR3 is TGTGCCAGCAGCCAAGAGAACGGAGGGGGCCACACTGAAGCTTTCTTT. It translates to CASSQENGGGHTEAFF.

This clonotype was counted between two and nine times. The chain employs TRBV6-5 and TRBJ2-5; D unclear. V gave up 6 bases and J gave up 5 bases, with 7 bases separating them. The CDR3 runs 11 residues. Germline loops: CDR1 MNHEY, CDR2 SVGAGI. CDR3 region: CASRGDETQYF. The CDR3 coding sequence is TGTGCCAGCAGAGGCGATGAGACCCAGTACTTC.

J is TRBJ1-2 and V is TRBV20-1, with D uncertain. The V gene's germline CDR1 is DFQATT and CDR2 SNEGSKA (reference sequence). The CDR3 is 9 amino acids. Trimming left V 7 bases short and J 6 bases short, with 6 bases between. In nucleotides, the CDR3 is TGCAGTGTCTCTGATGGCTACACCTTC. Amino acids: CSVSDGYTF.

Only a few counts were recorded for this clonotype. V and J are TRBV7-7 and TRBJ2-5; TRBD1 aligns across 9 bases. The CDR3 is 15 residues long. The V gene's germline CDR1 is SSHAT and CDR2 FNYEAQ (reference sequence). Trimming cost V 4 bases and J 5 bases; bases outside gene matches: 8. The CDR3 nucleotides read TGTGCCAGCAGCTCCCGCGGGGACAGGGCGGAGACCCAGTACTTC. Amino acid sequence: CASSSRGDRAETQYF.

The chain combines TRBV29-1 with TRBJ2-5; tentatively, D is TRBD1 or TRBD2 (5 bases each). The CDR3 contains 13 residues. The V end was cut by 7 bases, the J end by 4 bases, with 16 bases between. Looked up from germline, CDR1 is SQVTM and CDR2 is ANQGSEA. As DNA, the CDR3 is TGCAGCGCCTTGAGGGGTTTCGGAGAGACCCAGTACTTC. Encoded protein: CSALRGFGETQYF.

This clonotype has just a few counts. The V gene is TRBV20-1, the J gene TRBJ1-1; D call uncertain. The CDR3 is made up of 11 amino acids. Germline CDR1 is DFQATT and CDR2 is SNEGSKA (reference sequence). CDR3 protein: CTTGRDTEAFF. CDR3 in DNA: TGCACGACTGGGAGGGACACTGAAGCTTTCTTT.

This clonotype was observed many times. The chain links TRBV4-2 to TRBJ2-3; weak D call: TRBD2 (6 bases). The germline CDR1 and CDR2 sequences are LGHNA and YNFKEQ. V was pared by 4 bases and J by 0 bases, with 17 bases between. The CDR3 consists of 17 residues. For the CDR3, the DNA is TGTGCCAGCAGCCCCTTGGAAAGCGGGTTTAGCACAGATACGCAGTATTTT. It specifies CASSPLESGFSTDTQYF.

The CDR3 reads CASSFIRGEQFF. DNA of the CDR3: TGTGCCAGCAGTTTCATCAGGGGTGAGCAGTTCTTC. This chain uses TRBV12-3 or TRBV12-4 with TRBJ2-1, with D maybe TRBD1 (6 bases). The CDR3 covers 12 residues. Trimming took 3 bases from V and 9 from J, leaving 9 bases between them.

This clonotype was counted ten times or more. This chain connects TRBV12-3 or TRBV12-4 to TRBJ2-1, with D unclear. The CDR3 runs to 12 residues. Trimming shortened V by 3 bases and J by 9 bases, and 9 bases separated the two germline ends. The CDR3 region is CASSFGSGEQFF. CDR3 DNA: TGTGCCAGCAGTTTCGGCAGTGGTGAGCAGTTCTTC.

V usage is TRBV14 and J usage is TRBJ1-2; D unresolved. The CDR3 length is 15 residues. Germline-derived CDR1 and CDR2 are SGHDN and FVKESK. V was cut by 0 bases and J by 4 bases, with 12 bases left in between. CDR3 sequence (DNA): TGTGCCAGCAGCCAAGATCGGAGAGGGAGCTATGGCTACACCTTC. Translating gives CASSQDRRGSYGYTF.

This clonotype was counted only a few times. The chain links TRBV28 to TRBJ2-1; D unclear. The CDR3 has 14 residues. CDR1 and CDR2 from the germline V gene are MDHEN and SYDVKM. V gave up 4 bases and J gave up 0 bases, with 7 bases separating them. The CDR3 protein is CASSSLSSYNEQFF. The CDR3 nucleotides are TGTGCCAGCAGTTCTCTGAGCTCCTACAATGAGCAGTTCTTC. Complete variable domain (other parts from reference TRBV28 and TRBJ2-1): DVKVTQSSRYLVKRTGEKVFLECVQDMDHENMFWYRQDPGLGLRLIYFSYDVKMKEKGDIPEGYSVSREKKERFSLILESASTNQTSMYLCASSSLSSYNEQFFGPGTRLTVL.

This clonotype was picked up a small number of times. The chain has TRBV5-1 and TRBJ2-3; D might be TRBD2 (6 bases). The CDR3 contains 16 residues. The V and J ends lost 3 bases and 0 bases respectively, with 14 bases between them. Germline CDR1 SGHRS, CDR2 YFSETQ. The CDR3 spells CASSSHGGSSTDTQYF. The DNA of the CDR3 is TGCGCCAGCAGCTCCCACGGGGGATCTAGCACAGATACGCAGTATTTT.

This clonotype came up a few times. The V and J genes are TRBV12-3 or TRBV12-4 and TRBJ2-7; perhaps TRBD2 as D (6 bases). The CDR3 is 13 amino acids. With 3 bases removed from V and 1 base from J, the gap between germline ends came to 7 bases. Here the CDR3 reads CASSFAGSYEQYV. CDR3 bases: TGTGCCAGCAGTTTTGCGGGGTCCTACGAGCAGTACGTC.

This clonotype was found many times. This chain links TRBV12-3 or TRBV12-4 with TRBJ1-1; D remains ambiguous. The CDR3 extends over 13 amino acids. V dropped 3 bases and J dropped 1 base, with 6 bases sitting between them. CDR3 bases: TGTGCCAGCAGTTTTTTAGAGAACACTGAAGCTTTCTTT. Amino acid sequence: CASSFLENTEAFF.

The J gene is TRBJ1-2, the V gene TRBV4-2, with 7 bases aligning to TRBD1. Germline V gene lookup returns CDR1 LGHNA and CDR2 YNFKEQ. This CDR3 is built from 15 residues. J lost 6 bases, V lost 5 bases, and 12 bases had no gene match. CDR3 protein: CASSEKTGWANGYTF. CDR3 in DNA: TGTGCCAGCAGCGAAAAGACAGGGTGGGCGAATGGCTACACCTTC.

This clonotype was recorded a few times. This chain joins TRBV20-1 and TRBJ2-2, with D hard to call. The CDR3 has 15 residues. V lost 4 bases and J 1 base, leaving 13 bases between the germline ends. CDR1 and CDR2 (germline): DFQATT, SNEGSKA (reference sequence). Here the CDR3 reads CSATRPYGNTGELFF. The CDR3 DNA reads as TGCAGTGCTACCAGACCCTACGGGAACACCGGGGAGCTGTTTTTT.